This T cell receptor (beta chain) was identified in a study of blood T cell repertoires in COVID-19. Study-level background: The analysed material was cDNA or gDNA that came from T cells, B-cell-depleted T cells, or PBMCs.

Original data processing: Amplification of reference gene primers provided the estimated nucleated cell counts. TCRdb's table, derived via immunoSEQ multiplex PCR, lists solely in-frame clones and lacks some. V and J calls and clone size are given by that table; D and trimming were obtained from the DNA. The table lists roughly 360,000 clones, less than 90% of them singletons, with 5% to 6% in the top ten. The CDR3 is 13 residues long. V was clipped by 6 bases and J by 2 bases, with 8 bases between them. Germline CDR1 and CDR2: LNHDA and SQIVND (reference sequence). Sequences were obtained from PBMCs or T cells enriched from blood (not recorded which). The source is a woman between 45 and 65 years old who had recovered from COVID-19. The chain uses TRBV19 and TRBJ1-5, with a possible D match to TRBD1 (5 bases). CDR3 nucleotide sequence: TGTGCCAGTAGACAGGCAGGCAATCAGCCCCAGCATTTT. Protein product: CASRQAGNQPQHF. Based on the CDR3 plus reference TRBV19 and TRBJ1-5, the full variable domain is DGGITQSPKYLFRKEGQNVTLSCEQNLNHDAMYWYRQDPGQGLRLIYYSQIVNDFQKGDIAEGYSVSREKKESFPLTVTSAQKNPTAFYLCASRQAGNQPQHFGDGTRLSIL.